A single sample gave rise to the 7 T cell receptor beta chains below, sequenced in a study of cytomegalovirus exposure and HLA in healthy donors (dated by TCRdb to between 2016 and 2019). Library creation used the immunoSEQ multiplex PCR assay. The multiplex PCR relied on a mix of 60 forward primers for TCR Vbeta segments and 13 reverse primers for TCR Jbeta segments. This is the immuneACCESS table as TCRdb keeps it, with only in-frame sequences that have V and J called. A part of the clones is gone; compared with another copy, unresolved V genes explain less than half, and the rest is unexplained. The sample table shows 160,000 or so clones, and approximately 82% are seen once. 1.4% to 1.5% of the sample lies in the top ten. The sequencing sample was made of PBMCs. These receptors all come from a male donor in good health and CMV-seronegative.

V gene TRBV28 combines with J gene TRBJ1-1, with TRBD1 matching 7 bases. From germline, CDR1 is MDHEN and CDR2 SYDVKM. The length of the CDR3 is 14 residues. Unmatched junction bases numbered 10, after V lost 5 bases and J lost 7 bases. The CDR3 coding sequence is TGTGCCAGCAGTACCCCACAGGGGTGGGGTGAAGCTTTCTTT. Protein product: CASSTPQGWGEAFF.

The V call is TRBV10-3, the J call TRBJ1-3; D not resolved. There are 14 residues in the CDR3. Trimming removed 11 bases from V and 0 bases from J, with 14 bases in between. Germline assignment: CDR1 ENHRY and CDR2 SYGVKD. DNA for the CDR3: TGTGCCTCCACTCAGGATAGCTCTGGAAACACCATATATTTT. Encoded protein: CASTQDSSGNTIYF.

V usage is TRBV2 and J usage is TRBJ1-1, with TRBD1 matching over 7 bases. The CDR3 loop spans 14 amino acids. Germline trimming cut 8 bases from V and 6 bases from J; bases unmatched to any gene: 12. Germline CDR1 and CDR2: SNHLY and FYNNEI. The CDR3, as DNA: TGTGCCAGCCGATATTCACAGGGGCTCCCTGAAGCTTTCTTT. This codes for CASRYSQGLPEAFF.

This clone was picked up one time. The CDR3 coding sequence is TGTGCCAGCAGTTCGGACATGTCGACCGGGGAGCTGTTTTTT. As protein: CASSSDMSTGELFF. The chain joins TRBV28 to TRBJ2-2, with a weak D call TRBD1 (5 bases). V lost 4 bases to trimming and J lost 5 bases, with 11 bases between them. CDR3 length: 14 residues. The germline CDR1 and CDR2 sequences are MDHEN and SYDVKM.

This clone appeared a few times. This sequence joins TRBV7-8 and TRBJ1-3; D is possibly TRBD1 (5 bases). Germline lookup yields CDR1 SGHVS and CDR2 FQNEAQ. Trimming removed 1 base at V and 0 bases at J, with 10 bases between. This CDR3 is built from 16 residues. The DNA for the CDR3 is TGTGCCAGCAGCTTAGGGCAGGGCCTCTCTGGAAACACCATATATTTT. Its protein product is CASSLGQGLSGNTIYF.

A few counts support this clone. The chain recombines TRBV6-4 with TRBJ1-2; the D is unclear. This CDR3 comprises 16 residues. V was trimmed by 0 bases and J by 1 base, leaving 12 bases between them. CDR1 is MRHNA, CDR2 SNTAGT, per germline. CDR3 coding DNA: TGTGCCAGCAGTGACTCGGGAGGGAATGATAACTATGGCTACACCTTC. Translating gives CASSDSGGNDNYGYTF.

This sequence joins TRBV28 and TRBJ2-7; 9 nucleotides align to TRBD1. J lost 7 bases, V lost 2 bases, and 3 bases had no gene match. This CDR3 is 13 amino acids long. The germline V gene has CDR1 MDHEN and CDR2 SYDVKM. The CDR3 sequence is CASSLTGTGEQYF. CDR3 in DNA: TGTGCCAGCAGTTTAACAGGGACAGGGGAGCAGTACTTC.